This TCR beta chain was documented in a study of cytomegalovirus exposure and HLA in healthy donors. As to this clone: Antigen: not known.

This CDR3 spans 14 amino acids. Germline CDR1 is SGHNT and CDR2 is YYREEE (reference sequence). Trimming removed 2 bases at V and 2 bases at J, with 8 bases between. General study findings and limits: Highest at DRB1 and lowest at HLA-C, TCR association rates differed among HLA loci in a later analysis. A reported reduction in N-insertions relative to the roughly 640-donor mean was seen in an Asian-associated ancestry cluster in a later analysis. Immune exposure data for these donors was limited to CMV serostatus.

Primers for the PCR totalled 60 Vbeta and 13 Jbeta. In the original processing: There were about 80 million unique TCR beta chains by a later count, and around 10 million of them were shared. Generated by immunoSEQ multiplex PCR, the TCRdb table keeps only in-frame clones and is missing some. That table furnishes V, J and clone size, whereas the DNA furnished D and trimming. The table lists 150,000 to 250,000 clones, 70% to 85% of them singletons. This clonotype originated in a woman aged 30 to 39 in good health and CMV-seropositive. The chain couples TRBV5-4 to TRBJ2-1; possibly TRBD2 for D (6 bases). The source material was PBMCs. The CDR3 protein is CASSLREPYNEQFF. DNA for the CDR3: TGTGCCAGCAGCTTACGGGAGCCCTACAATGAGCAGTTCTTC.